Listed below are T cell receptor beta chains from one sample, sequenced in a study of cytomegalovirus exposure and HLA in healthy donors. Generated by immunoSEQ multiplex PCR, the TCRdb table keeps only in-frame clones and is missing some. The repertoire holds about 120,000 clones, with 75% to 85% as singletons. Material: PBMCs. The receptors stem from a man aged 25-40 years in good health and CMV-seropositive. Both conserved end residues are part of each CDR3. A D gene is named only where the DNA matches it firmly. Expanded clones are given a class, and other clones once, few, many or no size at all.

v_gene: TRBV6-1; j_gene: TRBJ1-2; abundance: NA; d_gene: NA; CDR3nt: TGTGCCAGCAGCGAAGCCATAGCTAACTATGGCTACACCTTC; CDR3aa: CASSEAIANYGYTF
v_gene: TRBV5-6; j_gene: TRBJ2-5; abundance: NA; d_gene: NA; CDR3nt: TGTGCCAGCAGCTTAGGGGGGGAGTGGGAGACCCAGTACTTC; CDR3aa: CASSLGGEWETQYF
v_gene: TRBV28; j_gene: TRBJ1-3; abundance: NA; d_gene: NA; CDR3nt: TGTGCCAGCAGTCTGACACCCGGAAACACCATATATTTT; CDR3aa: CASSLTPGNTIYF
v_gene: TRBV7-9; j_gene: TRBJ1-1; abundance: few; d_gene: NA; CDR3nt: TGTGCCAGCAGCGATATAGCGACATGGACTGAAGCTTTCTTT; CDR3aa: CASSDIATWTEAFF
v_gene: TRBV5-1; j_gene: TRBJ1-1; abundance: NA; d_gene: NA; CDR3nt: TGCGCCAGCAGTCGCCGTGACAGTAACACTGAAGCTTTCTTT; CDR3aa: CASSRRDSNTEAFF
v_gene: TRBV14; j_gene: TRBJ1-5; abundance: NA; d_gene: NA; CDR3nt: TGTGCCAGCAGCCAAGGTGGGGCGAATCAGCCCCAGCATTTT; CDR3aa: CASSQGGANQPQHF
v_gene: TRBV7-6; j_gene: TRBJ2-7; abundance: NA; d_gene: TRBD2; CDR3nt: TGTGCCAGCAGCCTTGGGACTAGTCCCGAGCAGTACTTC; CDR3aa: CASSLGTSPEQYF
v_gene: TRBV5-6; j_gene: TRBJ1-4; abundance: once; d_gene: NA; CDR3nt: TGTGCCAGCAGCTCGAACAGGCGCACTAATGAAAAACTGTTTTTT; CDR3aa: CASSSNRRTNEKLFF
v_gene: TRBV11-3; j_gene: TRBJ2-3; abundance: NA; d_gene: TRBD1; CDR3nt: TGTGCCAGCAGCCGACGACAGGGCAGATCTAGTACGCAGTATTTT; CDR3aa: CASSRRQGRSSTQYF
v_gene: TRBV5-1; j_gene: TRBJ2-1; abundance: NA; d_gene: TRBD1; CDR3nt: TGCGCCAGCAGTAGCGGGGACAGGGGTGAGCAGTTCTTC; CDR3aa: CASSSGDRGEQFF
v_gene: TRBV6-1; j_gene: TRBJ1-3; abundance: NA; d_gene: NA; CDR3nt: TGTGCCAGCAGTGAGAGGGGAAACACCATATATTTT; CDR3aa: CASSERGNTIYF
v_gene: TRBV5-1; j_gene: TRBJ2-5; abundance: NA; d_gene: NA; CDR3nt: TGCGCCAGCAGCGCCGGCGGGACAGCCCAAGAGACCCAGTACTTC; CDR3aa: CASSAGGTAQETQYF
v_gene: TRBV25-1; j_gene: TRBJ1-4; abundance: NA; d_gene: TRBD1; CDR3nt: TGTGCCAGCAGTGAATGGAATCAGGGGGCGCATGAAAAACTGTTTTTT; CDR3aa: CASSEWNQGAHEKLFF
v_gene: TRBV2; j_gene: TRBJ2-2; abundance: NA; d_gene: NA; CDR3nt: TGTGCCAGCAGTACAGAGCACACCGGGGAGCTGTTTTTT; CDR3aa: CASSTEHTGELFF
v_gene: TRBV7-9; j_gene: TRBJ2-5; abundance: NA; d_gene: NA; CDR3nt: TGTGCCAGCGGGGGGTACCAAGAGACCCAGTACTTC; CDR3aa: CASGGYQETQYF
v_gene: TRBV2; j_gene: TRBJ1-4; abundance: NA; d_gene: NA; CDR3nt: TGTGCCAGCAATGCGCAGGGTGTAACCAATGAAAAACTGTTTTTT; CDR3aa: CASNAQGVTNEKLFF
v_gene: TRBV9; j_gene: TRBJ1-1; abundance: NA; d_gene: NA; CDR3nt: TGTGCCAGCAGCACCCGAGGTCGGGGAGGACTGGCTGGCACTGAAGCTTTCTTT; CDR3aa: CASSTRGRGGLAGTEAFF
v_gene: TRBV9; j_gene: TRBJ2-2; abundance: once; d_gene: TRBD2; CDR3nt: TGTGCCAGCAGCGTGGGGGGGAAGACCGGGGAGCTGTTTTTT; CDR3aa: CASSVGGKTGELFF
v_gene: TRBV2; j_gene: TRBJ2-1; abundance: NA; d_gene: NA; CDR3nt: TGTGCCAGCACCAGGGGCAGGTACAATGAGCAGTTCTTC; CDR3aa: CASTRGRYNEQFF
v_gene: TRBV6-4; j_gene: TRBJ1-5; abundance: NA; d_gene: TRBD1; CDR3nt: TGTGCCAGCAGGGGACAGGAGGGTCAGCCCCAGCATTTT; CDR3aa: CASRGQEGQPQHF
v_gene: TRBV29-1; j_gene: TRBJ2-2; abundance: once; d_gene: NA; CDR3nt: TGCAGCGCTTTGGTTTCGATAGACACCGGGGAGCTGTTTTTT; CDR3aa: CSALVSIDTGELFF
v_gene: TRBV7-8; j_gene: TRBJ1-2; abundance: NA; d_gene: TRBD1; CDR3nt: TGTGCCAGCAGCTTAGGCGAGGGGGCTGGCTACACCTTC; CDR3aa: CASSLGEGAGYTF
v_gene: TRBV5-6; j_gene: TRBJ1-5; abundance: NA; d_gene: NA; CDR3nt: TGTGCCAGCAGCTTGGCAGGGCCCCGGGCGGACGGACAGCCCCAGCATTTT; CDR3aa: CASSLAGPRADGQPQHF
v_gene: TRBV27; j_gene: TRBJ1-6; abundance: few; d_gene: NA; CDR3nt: TGTGCCAGCAGCCCCGGGATATATAATTCACCCCTCCACTTT; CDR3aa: CASSPGIYNSPLHF
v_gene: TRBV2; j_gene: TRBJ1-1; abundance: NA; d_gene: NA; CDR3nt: TGTGCCAGCAGTGAGGACTTTTCAGCTTTCTTT; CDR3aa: CASSEDFSAFF
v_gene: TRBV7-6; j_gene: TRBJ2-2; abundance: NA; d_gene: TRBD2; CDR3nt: TGTGCCAGCAGCCCCCGACTAGCCGCCGGGGAGCTGTTTTTT; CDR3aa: CASSPRLAAGELFF
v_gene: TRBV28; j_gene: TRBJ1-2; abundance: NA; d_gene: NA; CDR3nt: TGTGCCAGCAGCCTCAGTCGCACTATTGACGGCTACACCTTC; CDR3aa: CASSLSRTIDGYTF
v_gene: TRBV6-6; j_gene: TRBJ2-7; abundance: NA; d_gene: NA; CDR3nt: TGTGCCAGCAGATTACAGGGCGAGCAGTACTTC; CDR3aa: CASRLQGEQYF
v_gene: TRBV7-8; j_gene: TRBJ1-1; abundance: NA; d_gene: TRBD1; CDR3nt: TGTGCCAGCAGTTTTAACACCGGGACAGGGCGAACTGAAGCTTTCTTT; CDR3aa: CASSFNTGTGRTEAFF
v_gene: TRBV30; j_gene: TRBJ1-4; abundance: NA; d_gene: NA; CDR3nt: TGTGCCTGGAGTGTGGAGGGGGAAAAACTGTTTTTT; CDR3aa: CAWSVEGEKLFF
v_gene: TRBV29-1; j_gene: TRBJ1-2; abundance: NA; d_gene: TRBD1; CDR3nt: TGCAGCGTTGAAGGGGCAGGGGGCCGAGGCTACACCTTC; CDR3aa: CSVEGAGGRGYTF
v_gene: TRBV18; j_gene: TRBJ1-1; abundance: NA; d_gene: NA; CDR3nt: TGTGCCAGCTCACCGCAGGGGTTGAACACTGAAGCTTTCTTT; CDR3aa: CASSPQGLNTEAFF
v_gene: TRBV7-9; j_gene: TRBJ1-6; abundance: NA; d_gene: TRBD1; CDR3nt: TGTGCCAGCAGCTTAGCGGACAGGCCCTATAATTCACCCCTCCACTTT; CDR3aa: CASSLADRPYNSPLHF
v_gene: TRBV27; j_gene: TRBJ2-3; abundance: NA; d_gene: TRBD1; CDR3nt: TGTGCCAGCAGTCCAGGGACAGAGTCAGGCCCCACAGATACGCAGTATTTT; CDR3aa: CASSPGTESGPTDTQYF
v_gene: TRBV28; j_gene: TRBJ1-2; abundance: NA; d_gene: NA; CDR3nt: TGTGCCACCGAGTCTAACTATGGCTACACCTTC; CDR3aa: CATESNYGYTF
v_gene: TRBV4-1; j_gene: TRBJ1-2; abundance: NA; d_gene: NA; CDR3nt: TGCGCCAGCAGCCAAGGTCCGGGGGACTATGGCTACACCTTC; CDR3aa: CASSQGPGDYGYTF
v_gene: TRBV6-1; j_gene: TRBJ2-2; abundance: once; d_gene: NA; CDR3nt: TGTGCCAGCAGTGATTCCGGGACTTTGGGTCTGGGGGAGCTGTTTTTT; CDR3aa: CASSDSGTLGLGELFF
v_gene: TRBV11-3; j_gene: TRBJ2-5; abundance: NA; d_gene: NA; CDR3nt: TGTGCCAGCAGCATAGGGGGGACAGTCCAAGAGACCCAGTACTTC; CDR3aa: CASSIGGTVQETQYF
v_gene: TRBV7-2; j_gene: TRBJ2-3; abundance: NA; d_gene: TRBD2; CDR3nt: TGTGCCAGCAGCTTAGGTAGCGGGGGGGGGACAGATACGCAGTATTTT; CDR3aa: CASSLGSGGGTDTQYF
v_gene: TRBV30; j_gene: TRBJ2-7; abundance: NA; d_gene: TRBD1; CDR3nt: TGTGCCTGGAGGAACAGGGGCTACGAGCAGTACTTC; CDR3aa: CAWRNRGYEQYF
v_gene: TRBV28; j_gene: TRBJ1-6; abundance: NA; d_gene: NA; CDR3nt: TGTGCCAGCAGATATTCGGGGGGGGCTGGTTCACCCCTCCACTTT; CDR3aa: CASRYSGGAGSPLHF
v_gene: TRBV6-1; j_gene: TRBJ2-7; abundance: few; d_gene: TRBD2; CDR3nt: TGTGCCAGCATCCTACAGCGGGGGGGGTCCTACGAGCAGTACTTC; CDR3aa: CASILQRGGSYEQYF
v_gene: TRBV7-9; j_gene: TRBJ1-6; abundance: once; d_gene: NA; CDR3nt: TGTGCCAGCAGCTTTGCCCAAACAAATTCACCCCTCCACTTT; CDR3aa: CASSFAQTNSPLHF
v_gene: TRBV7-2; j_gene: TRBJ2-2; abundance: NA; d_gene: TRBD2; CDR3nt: TGTGCCAGCACCCTGAGCGGGGGGGCGGACGGGGAGCTGTTTTTT; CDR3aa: CASTLSGGADGELFF
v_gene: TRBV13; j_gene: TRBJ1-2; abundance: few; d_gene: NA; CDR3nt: TGTGCCAGCAGCTTAGGACGGGGGACCAACTATGGCTACACCTTC; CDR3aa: CASSLGRGTNYGYTF